The 21 T cell receptor beta chains given below trace back to one sample, sequenced in a study of blood T cell repertoires in COVID-19. The method was immunoSEQ multiplex PCR; TCRdb's version includes in-frame clones alone and lacks a portion of them. The repertoire consists of a few hundred thousand clones, with less than 90% occurring once and the leading ten covering 1.5% to 1.9%. The sample comprised peripheral blood. The receptors were sampled from a woman between 35 and 50 years old who had recovered from COVID-19.

The chain links TRBV7-9 to TRBJ2-7, with TRBD2 as a possible D gene (6 bases). Trimming removed 5 bases from V and 0 bases from J, with 17 bases in between. CDR3 length: 16 amino acids. Germline CDR1 is SEHNR and CDR2 is FQNEAQ (reference sequence). CDR3 sequence reads: CASSPRDLSSSYEQYF. The CDR3, as DNA: TGTGCCAGCAGCCCGCGGGACTTATCGAGCTCCTACGAGCAGTACTTC.

The chain carries TRBV9 and TRBJ1-1, with a weak D call TRBD1 (5 bases). The CDR3 is 14 residues long. Trimming shortened V by 0 bases and J by 6 bases, and 12 bases separated the two germline ends. In germline, CDR1 is SGDLS, CDR2 YYNGEE. This CDR3 is CASSVAGVTSEAFF. The DNA of the CDR3 is TGTGCCAGCAGCGTAGCGGGGGTAACCTCTGAAGCTTTCTTT.

V usage is TRBV18 and J usage is TRBJ2-1, with TRBD1 matching over 8 bases. This CDR3 is built from 16 residues. Germline CDR1 reads KGHSH; CDR2 reads LQKENI. Losses at the gene ends were 6 bases for V and 2 bases for J; bases not matched to a gene: 9. The CDR3 spells CASSPRQGRTYNEQFF. The CDR3 region has the DNA TGTGCCAGCTCTCCCCGACAGGGGAGGACCTACAATGAGCAGTTCTTC. Complete variable domain (other parts from reference TRBV18 and TRBJ2-1): NAGVMQNPRHLVRRRGQEARLRCSPMKGHSHVYWYRQLPEEGLKFMVYLQKENIIDESGMPKERFSAEFPKEGPSILRIQQVVRGDSAAYFCASSPRQGRTYNEQFFGPGTRLTVL.

This chain links TRBV6-5 with TRBJ2-7, with D maybe TRBD2 (5 bases). CDR3 length: 14 amino acids. CDR1 MNHEY and CDR2 SVGAGI come from the germline V gene. The V end was cut by 8 bases, the J end by 4 bases, with 18 bases between. CDR3 DNA: TGTGCCAGCGAGGGATCAGCCCTAAGGTACGAGCAGTACTTC. It is translated as CASEGSALRYEQYF.

The chain uses TRBV6-5 and TRBJ2-7; TRBD2 might be the D (5 bases). The CDR3 contains 13 residues. Per germline, CDR1 MNHEY and CDR2 SVGAGI. V was clipped by 7 bases and J by 4 bases, with 14 bases between them. This CDR3 is CASKSSGVYEQYF. The CDR3 DNA sequence: TGTGCCAGCAAGTCGAGCGGCGTATACGAGCAGTACTTC.

This clone has only a few counts. The chain links TRBV10-3 to TRBJ1-2; tentatively, D is TRBD1 (5 bases). V was trimmed by 0 bases and J by 6 bases, leaving 11 bases between them. Germline CDR1 ENHRY, CDR2 SYGVKD. This CDR3 spans 14 amino acids. The CDR3 loop reads CAISESGGDHGYTF. The CDR3, as DNA: TGTGCCATCAGTGAGTCCGGAGGGGACCATGGCTACACCTTC.

This chain joins TRBV21-1 and TRBJ1-2; the table's D call, TRBD1, was not checked against the DNA. TRBV21-1 represents a pseudogene. CDR3 length equals 18 residues. CDR3 residues: CASSVSYLQVRTNYGYTF. The CDR3 DNA reads as TGTGCCAGCAGCGTTTCCTATCTACAGGTTCGTACGAACTATGGCTACACCTTC.

The chain recombines TRBV6-5 with TRBJ2-7; 7 nucleotides line up with TRBD1. Germline V gene sequence: CDR1 MNHEY, CDR2 SVGAGI. There are 14 residues in the CDR3. V gave up 5 bases and J gave up 4 bases; unmatched junction bases: 8. CDR3 region: CASSRGQDAYEQYF. The CDR3 nucleotides read TGTGCCAGCAGTCGAGGACAGGATGCATACGAGCAGTACTTC.

This chain connects TRBV7-9 to TRBJ2-5, with 14 bases aligning to TRBD2. From germline, CDR1 is SEHNR and CDR2 FQNEAQ (reference sequence). V was clipped by 5 bases and J by 3 bases; unmatched bases: 2. The CDR3 is 15 residues long. CDR3 in amino acids: CASSRGLAGEETQYF. As DNA, the CDR3 is TGTGCCAGCAGCAGGGGACTAGCGGGGGAAGAGACCCAGTACTTC.

In nucleotides, the CDR3 is TGTGCCAGCAGGGGACAGTCTCACACTGAAGCTTTCTTT. It is translated as CASRGQSHTEAFF. The rearrangement joins TRBV7-9 to TRBJ1-1; TRBD1 aligns across 7 bases. Germline lookup yields CDR1 SEHNR and CDR2 FQNEAQ (reference sequence). With V trimmed by 6 bases and J by 3 bases, 4 bases remained unmatched. The CDR3 covers 13 residues. Using reference TRBV7-9 and TRBJ1-1 for the parts outside the CDR3, the full variable domain is DTGVSQNPRHKITKRGQNVTFRCDPISEHNRLYWYRQTLGQGPEFLTYFQNEAQLEKSRLLSDRFSAERPKGSFSTLEIQRTEQGDSAMYLCASRGQSHTEAFFGQGTRLTVV.

The rearrangement links TRBV15 to TRBJ1-6; TRBD1 matches at 7 bases. CDR1 LNHNV and CDR2 YYDKDF come from the germline V gene (reference sequence). The junction had 9 bases not matched to a gene; V was cut back by 0 bases and J by 13 bases. The CDR3 is 15 amino acids. CDR3 amino acids: CATSRDRHRGSPLHF. The CDR3 DNA sequence: TGTGCCACCAGCAGAGATCGGCACAGGGGTTCTCCCCTCCACTTT.

The chain is built from TRBV29-1 and TRBJ1-1; 10 nucleotides align to TRBD1. V trimming: 6 bases; J trimming: 4 bases; junction bases outside the gene matches: 8. Looked up from germline, CDR1 is SQVTM and CDR2 is ANQGSEA. The CDR3 contains 14 residues. The CDR3 protein is CSVTPGQGTTEAFF. The CDR3 DNA reads TGCAGCGTAACTCCGGGACAGGGGACCACTGAAGCTTTCTTT. Variable domain in full (rest from reference TRBV29-1 and TRBJ1-1): SAVISQKPSRDICQRGTSLTIQCQVDSQVTMMFWYRQQPGQSLTLIATANQGSEATYESGFVIDKFPISRPNLTFSTLTVSNMSPEDSSIYLCSVTPGQGTTEAFFGQGTRLTVV.

This clone showed up many times. The genes are TRBV7-6 and TRBJ1-3; the D gene is possibly TRBD1 (5 bases). V was pared by 5 bases and J by 2 bases, with 13 bases between. Germline CDR1 and CDR2: SGHVS and FNYEAQ. This CDR3 has 15 amino acids. CDR3 sequence: CASSPSGGAGNTIYF. DNA for the CDR3: TGTGCCAGCAGCCCCTCGGGGGGGGCTGGAAACACCATATATTTT.

The rearrangement links TRBV28 to TRBJ1-2; D ambiguous. Germline CDR1 is MDHEN and CDR2 is SYDVKM. V was cut by 2 bases and J by 4 bases, with 20 bases left in between. CDR3 length equals 17 residues. This CDR3 reads CASSLSLYGGSGYGYTF. CDR3 DNA: TGTGCCAGCAGTTTAAGCTTGTATGGAGGGAGCGGCTATGGCTACACCTTC.

V gene TRBV24-1 combines with J gene TRBJ2-2; TRBD1 is a possible D gene (6 bases). Germline V gene data show CDR1 as KGHDR and CDR2 as SFDVKD. V was clipped by 4 bases and J by 7 bases, with 15 bases between them. This CDR3 has 15 residues. The CDR3 loop reads CATSDPTGPGGELFF. The CDR3 nucleotides read TGTGCCACCAGTGACCCGACAGGCCCAGGCGGGGAGCTGTTTTTT.

This chain links TRBV28 with TRBJ1-1, with TRBD1 identical over 10 bases. Losses at the gene ends were 6 bases for V and 5 bases for J; bases not matched to a gene: 6. The CDR3 contains 14 residues. The germline V gene encodes CDR1 MDHEN and CDR2 SYDVKM. CDR3 sequence: CASRRDRGRTEAFF. CDR3 nucleotides: TGTGCCAGCAGGCGAGACAGGGGGCGGACTGAAGCTTTCTTT.

This clone was detected only once. The rearrangement joins TRBV29-1 to TRBJ1-2; D is unresolved. The V end was cut by 6 bases, the J end by 8 bases, with 10 bases between. Germline V gene lookup returns CDR1 SQVTM and CDR2 ANQGSEA. CDR3 length: 10 amino acids. This CDR3 is CSVLTRGYTF. DNA for the CDR3: TGCAGCGTCCTTACGAGGGGCTACACCTTC.

The chain links TRBV7-9 to TRBJ2-3; D remains ambiguous. Germline V lookup: CDR1 SEHNR, CDR2 FQNEAQ (reference sequence). Trimming took off 3 bases at V and 2 bases at J, with 15 bases between the two ends. The CDR3 consists of 16 residues. The CDR3 DNA reads as TGTGCCAGCAGCTTGGGTACAGAACTTTACACAGATACGCAGTATTTT. Protein sequence: CASSLGTELYTDTQYF.

V gene TRBV2 combines with J gene TRBJ2-5; perhaps TRBD1 as D (5 bases). The germline V gene encodes CDR1 SNHLY and CDR2 FYNNEI. This CDR3 comprises 13 residues. V lost 1 base, J lost 6 bases, and 9 bases lay in between. The DNA for the CDR3 is TGTGCCAGCAGTGAAGGGGGCAGACAGACCCAGTACTTC. Its protein is CASSEGGRQTQYF.

The chain has TRBV25-1 and TRBJ1-3; 7 bases agree with TRBD1. V shed 5 bases and J 4 bases; nucleotides not matched to a gene: 5. The CDR3 is 14 residues long. Germline CDR1 MGHDK, CDR2 SYGVNS. Here the CDR3 reads CASSTNRGGNTIYF. CDR3 DNA sequence: TGTGCCAGCAGTACGAACAGGGGCGGAAACACCATATATTTT.

V is TRBV19 and J is TRBJ1-5; TRBD1 is a possible D gene (6 bases). The CDR3 spans 14 residues. Trimming took off 1 base at V and 6 bases at J, with 10 bases between the two ends. Germline-derived CDR1 and CDR2 are LNHDA and SQIVND (reference sequence). CDR3 DNA sequence: TGTGCCAGTAGTATAGCGGGGGGGGCTCAGCCCCAGCATTTT. Protein sequence: CASSIAGGAQPQHF.